This TCR beta chain originates from a study of lymphopenia after photon versus proton radiotherapy (dated by TCRdb to between 2019 and 2020). As for the study more broadly: The immunological effects of photon versus proton radiation therapy were compared in patients with gastrointestinal tumors who developed high-grade lymphopenia. The 20 patients in the cohort had gastrointestinal tumors, were treated with either photon or proton therapy, and subsequently developed lymphopenia. The goal of the study was to describe how the two radiation modalities differ in their effects on the immune system.

Libraries were made using the immunoSEQ multiplex PCR assay. Alongside multiparametric flow cytometry, deep sequencing of rearranged TCR beta loci was used to profile the T cell repertoires. This immuneACCESS table, as held by TCRdb, lists in-frame sequences with V and J called but not all clones. Of the missing ones, under half trace to an unresolved V gene in checked studies; the others have no known cause. The sample table lists tens of thousands of clones, roughly 90% of them with a count of one. The top ten clones comprise about a sixth of the sample. Looking up the germline V gene yields CDR1 SQVTM and CDR2 ANQGSEA. Trimming accounts for 4 bases at V and 8 bases at J, while the number of junction bases matched to no gene is 7. The CDR3 holds 13 amino acids from the cysteine to the phenylalanine. The only DNA kept is the CDR3, 39 bases in frame from the first base. As to this clone: It has no known antigen specificity. Base-call qualities are not available, and no considerably larger clone is one nucleotide away.

Broader findings and caveats from the paper: Across the cohort, among patients who died, a greater drop in TCR diversity after the nadir was inversely correlated with overall survival time. During treatment, patients who received photon therapy lost naive T cells and TCR diversity and gained effector/memory populations, whereas patients who received proton therapy remained relatively stable. After the lymphocyte count nadir, repertoires from photon-treated patients showed oligoclonal expansion, particularly of CD8+ Temra cells, and this expansion drove the decline in diversity. The survival association was assessed only in patients who died, and the authors presented better survival with proton therapy as a possibility rather than a demonstrated result.

The receptor chain draws on TRBV29-1 and TRBJ2-1; 8 middle bases align to TRBD2. This receptor was taken from a woman in her thirties or forties with cholangiocarcinoma. The specimen comprised peripheral blood, sampled from a patient treated with photon-based radiotherapy. This receptor carries the CDR3 CSVGGTSSYEQFF. In nucleotide form, the sequence is TGCAGCGTTGGGGGGACTAGTAGCTATGAGCAGTTCTTC.